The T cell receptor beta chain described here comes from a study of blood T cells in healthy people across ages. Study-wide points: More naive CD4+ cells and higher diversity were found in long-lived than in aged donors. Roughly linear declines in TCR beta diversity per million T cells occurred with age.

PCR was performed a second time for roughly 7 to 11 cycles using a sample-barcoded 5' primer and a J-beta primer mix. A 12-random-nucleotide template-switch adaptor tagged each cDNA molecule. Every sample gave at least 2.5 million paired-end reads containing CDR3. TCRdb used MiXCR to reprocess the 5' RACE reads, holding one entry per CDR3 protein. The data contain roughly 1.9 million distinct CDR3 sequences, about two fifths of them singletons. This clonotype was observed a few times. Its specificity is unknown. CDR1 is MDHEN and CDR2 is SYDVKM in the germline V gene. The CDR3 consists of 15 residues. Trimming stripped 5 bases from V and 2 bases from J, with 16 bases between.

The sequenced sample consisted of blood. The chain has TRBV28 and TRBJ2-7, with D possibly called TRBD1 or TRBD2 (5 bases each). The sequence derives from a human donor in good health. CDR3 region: CASSPGAGQPYEQYF. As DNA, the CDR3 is TGTGCCAGCAGTCCCGGGGCAGGGCAACCCTACGAGCAGTACTTC.